This T cell receptor beta chain was recorded in a study of identical twins. MiXCR was run by TCRdb on the 5' RACE reads, yielding one entry per CDR3 protein. This sample has 700,000 or so distinct CDR3 sequences, with around 8.3% found just once. Per the germline V gene, CDR1 is SGDLS and CDR2 is YYNGEE. There are 15 residues in the CDR3. Losses at the gene ends were 4 bases for V and 4 bases for J; bases not matched to a gene: 7. This clonotype was seen more than once but under ten times. The same data also contributed to another study, on yellow fever vaccine responses in identical twins.

The V call is TRBV9, the J call TRBJ2-3; the match to TRBD2 covers 9 bases. This TCR was recovered from a young woman in good health. The sequencing input was PBMCs. The CDR3 loop reads CASSTHSGGADTQYF. The CDR3 DNA reads as TGTGCCAGCAGCACCCATAGCGGGGGAGCAGATACGCAGTATTTT.